These 5 T cell receptor beta chains were sequenced from one sample in a study of identical twins. TCRdb re-called the 5' RACE reads with MiXCR, one entry per CDR3 protein. This table holds under 1 million distinct CDR3 sequences, about 12% found once. Separately, the same data were catalogued under a study of yellow fever vaccine responses in identical twins.

The sequenced sample was PBMCs. The receptors were sampled from a woman in her late teens or twenties in good health.

J is TRBJ2-5 and V is TRBV2; 9 bases agree with TRBD1. CDR3 length: 14 amino acids. The trim removed 6 bases at V and 5 bases at J, leaving 7 bases unmatched. Germline CDR1 and CDR2: SNHLY and FYNNEI. DNA of the CDR3: TGTGCCAGCAGAGGACAGGGGAGTCGGGAGACCCAGTACTTC. Protein: CASRGQGSRETQYF. The complete variable domain, with remaining parts taken from reference TRBV2 and TRBJ2-5, reads EPEVTQTPSHQVTQMGQEVILRCVPISNHLYFYWYRQILGQKVEFLVSFYNNEISEKSEIFDDQFSVERPDGSNFTLKIRSTKLEDSAMYFCASRGQGSRETQYFGPGTRLLVL.

The V gene is TRBV2, the J gene TRBJ2-5; D remains ambiguous. The V gene's germline CDR1 is SNHLY and CDR2 FYNNEI. The CDR3 covers 13 residues. Deletions cut 6 bases from V and 2 bases from J, with 10 bases between. The chain's CDR3 is CASRIDFQETQYF. The CDR3 region has the DNA TGTGCCAGCAGAATCGACTTTCAAGAGACCCAGTACTTC.

This clonotype was picked up a small number of times. This chain uses TRBV7-8 with TRBJ1-2; D uncertain. The CDR3 loop spans 13 amino acids. V was pared by 2 bases and J by 8 bases, with 12 bases between. Germline loops: CDR1 SGHVS, CDR2 FQNEAQ. The CDR3 sequence is CASSLTRVGGYTF. The CDR3 DNA reads as TGTGCCAGCAGCTTAACAAGGGTTGGCGGCTACACCTTC.

This clonotype showed up many times. The chain couples TRBV20-1 to TRBJ2-7, with 12 nucleotides matching TRBD2. J was trimmed by 3 bases and V by 0 bases; bases with no gene match: 15. CDR1 is DFQATT, CDR2 SNEGSKA, per germline (reference sequence). CDR3 length: 19 amino acids. This CDR3 reads CSARDLAGGPKAGYYEQYF. The CDR3 DNA sequence: TGCAGTGCTAGAGATCTAGCGGGAGGGCCAAAAGCCGGTTACTACGAGCAGTACTTC.

The chain has TRBV5-1 and TRBJ2-1; D is perhaps TRBD2 (7 bases). The CDR3 extends over 17 amino acids. CDR1 and CDR2 (germline): SGHRS, YFSETQ. V lost 0 bases and J 4 bases, leaving 17 bases between the germline ends. CDR3 nucleotide sequence: TGCGCCAGCAGCTTGGTTATGGGGGGGCTTGGATACAATGAGCAGTTCTTC. This codes for CASSLVMGGLGYNEQFF.